This T cell receptor beta chain was observed in a study of blood T cell repertoires in COVID-19. Trimming removed 1 base at V and 4 bases at J, with 7 bases between. This CDR3 is built from 12 residues. Per germline, CDR1 SQVTM and CDR2 ANQGSEA. Repertoires were generated with immunoSEQ multiplex PCR, while TCRdb's copy carries only in-frame clones and drops some. The sample contains around 200,000 clones, over 70% of which appear only once. The rearrangement uses TRBV29-1 and TRBJ1-2; D not certain. Sequences were obtained from peripheral blood. This receptor was taken from a man aged 50 to 59 with active or convalescent COVID-19. The CDR3 loop reads CSVEGVGYGYTF. The CDR3 DNA reads as TGCAGCGTTGAAGGCGTTGGCTATGGCTACACCTTC.